One sample yielded the 29 T cell receptor beta chains listed below, sequenced in a study of blood T cell repertoires in COVID-19. Profiling relied on immunoSEQ multiplex PCR, and the TCRdb table lists in-frame clones only, not all of them. The sample has some 330,000 clones; approximately 89% are singletons. The material sequenced was peripheral blood. These receptors were collected from a woman aged 25 to 45 with COVID-19, enrolled during active disease.

The V and J genes are TRBV5-5 and TRBJ1-6; D call uncertain. CDR1 SGHKS and CDR2 YYEKEE come from the germline V gene (reference sequence). V dropped 1 base and J dropped 7 bases, with 6 bases sitting between them. There are 13 residues in the CDR3. CDR3 coding DNA: TGTGCCAGCAGCTTGACAGCAAATTCACCCCTCCACTTT. This sequence encodes CASSLTANSPLHF.

CDR3 nucleotide sequence: TGTGCCAGCAGTTCTACGCTGAACACTGAAGCTTTCTTT. This gives the protein CASSSTLNTEAFF. The rearrangement joins TRBV6-5 to TRBJ1-1, with unresolved D. V gave up 4 bases and J gave up 0 bases, with 6 bases separating them. The length of the CDR3 is 13 residues. Germline CDR1 MNHEY, CDR2 SVGAGI.

The chain employs TRBV5-4 and TRBJ2-3; perhaps TRBD1 as D (6 bases). Germline CDR1 reads SGHNT; CDR2 reads YYREEE (reference sequence). The CDR3 contains 14 residues. Trimming removed 4 bases at V and 3 bases at J, with 12 bases between. CDR3: CASSGQRGTDTQYF. As DNA, the CDR3 is TGTGCCAGCAGCGGACAGAGGGGGACAGATACGCAGTATTTT.

The V and J genes are TRBV3-1 (or the pseudogene TRBV3-2) and TRBJ2-4; 10 bases match TRBD1. The CDR3 contains 16 residues. CDR1 and CDR2 (germline): LGHDT, YNNKEL (reference sequence). After removal of 2 bases from V and 7 bases from J, the junction contained 8 bases not matched to a gene. The CDR3 nucleotides are TGTGCCAGCAGCCAATCCCCTAGGACAGGGGGGAACATTCAGTACTTC. This sequence encodes CASSQSPRTGGNIQYF.

The chain combines TRBV10-2 with TRBJ2-5; no clear D. Trimming pared 9 bases from V and 4 bases from J, leaving 9 bases between. Per germline, CDR1 WSHSY and CDR2 SAAADI. The CDR3 is 11 residues long. CDR3 nucleotides: TGCGCCAGTGGAGCCGCAGAGACCCAGTACTTC. Protein product: CASGAAETQYF.

A single count supports this clone. V is TRBV30 and J is TRBJ1-2; D is possibly TRBD1 (5 bases). V shed 5 bases and J shed 4 bases, with 11 bases lying between them. Germline-derived CDR1 and CDR2 are GTSNPN and SVGIG (reference sequence). CDR3 length equals 12 residues. The CDR3 sequence is CAWGDRPYGYTF. CDR3 DNA sequence: TGTGCCTGGGGAGACAGACCCTATGGCTACACCTTC.

The chain links TRBV28 to TRBJ1-6, with no clear D. The CDR3 runs 12 residues. V shed 2 bases and J shed 9 bases, with 5 bases lying between them. Germline loops: CDR1 MDHEN, CDR2 SYDVKM. The CDR3 DNA follows: TGTGCCAGCAGTTTAATCTCTTCACCCCTCCACTTT. Translating it yields CASSLISSPLHF.

The chain has TRBV11-3 and TRBJ1-2; perhaps TRBD1 as D (5 bases). In germline, CDR1 is SGHNT, CDR2 YENEEA. V lost 5 bases, J lost 6 bases, and 13 bases lay in between. The CDR3 totals 13 residues. CDR3: CASSPTAWNGYTF. DNA for the CDR3: TGTGCCAGCAGCCCGACAGCCTGGAATGGCTACACCTTC.

The chain combines TRBV19 with TRBJ1-3; 9 bases match TRBD1. V dropped 5 bases and J dropped 1; count of bases not matched to a gene: 3. CDR1 LNHDA and CDR2 SQIVND come from the germline V gene (reference sequence). The CDR3 runs 15 residues. DNA of the CDR3: TGTGCCAGTAGTGGGACAGGGCCTTCTGGAAACACCATATATTTT. It specifies CASSGTGPSGNTIYF. The entire variable domain, with the rest obtained from reference TRBV19 and TRBJ1-3, is as follows: DGGITQSPKYLFRKEGQNVTLSCEQNLNHDAMYWYRQDPGQGLRLIYYSQIVNDFQKGDIAEGYSVSREKKESFPLTVTSAQKNPTAFYLCASSGTGPSGNTIYFGEGSWLTVV.

The rearrangement links TRBV28 to TRBJ1-2, with D hard to call. CDR1 is MDHEN, CDR2 SYDVKM, per germline. Trimming shortened V by 6 bases and J by 4 bases, and 12 bases separated the two germline ends. This CDR3 region has 13 residues. This CDR3 is CASRSDLFYGYTF. The CDR3 DNA is TGTGCCAGCAGAAGCGACCTTTTCTATGGCTACACCTTC.

The V call is TRBV2, the J call TRBJ2-7; a weak D match, TRBD2 (7 bases). Germline CDR1 is SNHLY and CDR2 is FYNNEI. Deletions cut 8 bases from V and 4 bases from J, with 15 bases between. The CDR3 loop spans 13 amino acids. The CDR3 loop is CASSTAGAYEQYV. CDR3 DNA: TGTGCCAGCTCCACGGCGGGGGCGTACGAGCAGTACGTC.

This clone was recorded only once. Compared with germline, one end of the junction differs, possibly owing to a read error. Here the CDR3 reads CASSLQTVMNAEAFF. In DNA, the CDR3 is TGTGCCAGCAGCTTACAGACAGTAATGAACGCTGAAGCTTTCTTT. The chain employs TRBV7-6 and TRBJ1-1; TRBD1 is a possible D gene (5 bases). CDR3 length: 15 residues. Looked up from germline, CDR1 is SGHVS and CDR2 is FNYEAQ.

Only a few counts were recorded for this clone. This chain uses TRBV24-1 with TRBJ1-2; TRBD1 aligns across 11 bases. Germline values: CDR1 KGHDR, CDR2 SFDVKD. V shed 4 bases, J shed 4 bases, and the junction held 4 bases outside the gene matches. This CDR3 comprises 15 residues. The CDR3 coding sequence is TGTGCCACCAGTGACCCAGGGACAGGGGGCTATGGCTACACCTTC. Translated, it gives CATSDPGTGGYGYTF.

The V and J genes are TRBV5-1 and TRBJ2-7; 7 bases match TRBD2. CDR3 length: 14 amino acids. The V and J ends lost 4 bases and 0 bases, in that order; junction bases with no gene match: 4. CDR1 is SGHRS, CDR2 YFSETQ, per germline. The CDR3: CASSLAVSSYEQYF. The CDR3 DNA is TGCGCCAGCAGCCTAGCGGTCAGCTCCTACGAGCAGTACTTC.

CDR3 sequence: CAISDGDRPYNEQFF. Here the CDR3 DNA reads TGTGCCATCAGTGATGGGGACAGGCCTTACAATGAGCAGTTCTTC. The chain combines TRBV10-3 with TRBJ2-1, with 8 bases identical to TRBD1. V lost 3 bases and J lost 4; bases outside the gene matches: 5. Germline V CDR1 and CDR2: ENHRY, SYGVKD. The CDR3 sequence is 15 residues long.

The J gene is TRBJ2-1, the V gene TRBV3-1 (or the pseudogene TRBV3-2); a possible D gene is TRBD2 (5 bases). The CDR3 runs to 14 residues. CDR1 LGHDT and CDR2 YNNKEL come from the germline V gene (reference sequence). Trimming removed 2 bases from V and 6 bases from J, with 11 bases in between. The CDR3 spells CASSQRQAGNEQFF. CDR3 in DNA: TGTGCCAGCAGCCAACGTCAGGCGGGCAATGAGCAGTTCTTC.

The rearrangement uses TRBV6-2 or TRBV6-3 and TRBJ2-1; TRBD2 is a possible D gene (6 bases). V was shortened by 0 bases and J by 10 bases, with 22 bases between the two germline ends. The CDR3 is made up of 17 amino acids. CDR1 is MNHEY and CDR2 is SVGEGT in the germline V gene. DNA of the CDR3: TGTGCCAGCAGTTACTCTCCCGGGACTCCCCACACCGAAGAGCAGTTCTTC. Translation: CASSYSPGTPHTEEQFF.

This chain uses TRBV30 with TRBJ2-5, with D perhaps TRBD2 (5 bases). Trimming removed 1 base from V and 2 bases from J, with 14 bases in between. Germline assignment: CDR1 GTSNPN and CDR2 SVGIG (reference sequence). The CDR3 runs to 15 residues. CDR3: CAWSEFLASQETQYF. The CDR3 coding sequence is TGTGCCTGGAGTGAGTTCTTAGCGTCTCAAGAGACCCAGTACTTC.

The CDR3 reads CASSQLPRAGDYGYTF. CDR3 in DNA: TGCGCCAGCAGCCAACTACCGCGGGCCGGAGACTATGGCTACACCTTC. The gene calls are TRBV4-3 and TRBJ1-2, with D unresolved. V gave up 2 bases and J gave up 3 bases, with 16 bases separating them. Looked up from germline, CDR1 is LGHNA and CDR2 is YSLEER. This CDR3 has 16 amino acids.

This clone was seen only a few times. The chain carries TRBV13 and TRBJ2-5; 13 bases match TRBD2. This CDR3 spans 16 amino acids. The trim removed 1 base at V and 4 bases at J, leaving 3 bases unmatched. Germline CDR1 reads PRHDT; CDR2 reads FYEKMQ (reference sequence). The CDR3 DNA is TGTGCCAGCAGCTTAGTTGGACTAGCGGGGGCAGAGACCCAGTACTTC. Amino acids: CASSLVGLAGAETQYF.

The V and J genes are TRBV7-3 and TRBJ2-3; D unresolved. The CDR3 has 13 amino acids. The V and J ends lost 2 bases and 6 bases respectively, with 9 bases between them. Germline CDR1 is SGHTA and CDR2 is FQGTGA. CDR3 in DNA: TGTGCCAGCAGCTTAGCCTGGCGGGATACGCAGTATTTT. Protein sequence: CASSLAWRDTQYF.

The rearrangement joins TRBV2 to TRBJ1-2; D perhaps matches TRBD1 (6 bases). Germline CDR1 is SNHLY and CDR2 is FYNNEI. The CDR3 totals 17 residues. V lost 6 bases, J lost 2 bases, and 22 bases lay in between. In DNA form, the CDR3 reads TGTGCCAGCAGCGAGCCTGTCCCGGGACACCCGAACTATGGCTACACCTTC. Residues: CASSEPVPGHPNYGYTF.

The rearrangement uses TRBV18 and TRBJ2-2; 7 bases are shared with TRBD1. CDR1 is KGHSH and CDR2 is LQKENI in the germline V gene. The V gene end was trimmed by 4 bases and the J gene end by 3 bases; junction bases not matched to a gene: 5. This CDR3 has 15 residues. The DNA for the CDR3 is TGTGCCAGCTCACAAGGGGGCGCGGACACCGGGGAGCTGTTTTTT. Translated, it gives CASSQGGADTGELFF.

The chain has TRBV6-5 and TRBJ1-6, with D tentatively TRBD1 (6 bases). Germline assignment: CDR1 MNHEY and CDR2 SVGAGI. V lost 5 bases to trimming and J lost 7 bases, with 9 bases between them. The CDR3 totals 13 residues. CDR3 sequence reads: CASSNDRNSPLHF. The CDR3 DNA reads TGTGCCAGCAGTAACGACAGGAATTCACCCCTCCACTTT.

The count of this clone is one. This sequence joins TRBV7-8 and TRBJ2-7; 7 bases map to TRBD2. The CDR3 extends over 15 amino acids. V gave up 4 bases and J gave up 1 base; unmatched junction bases: 7. The germline V gene has CDR1 SGHVS and CDR2 FQNEAQ. The CDR3 DNA reads TGTGCCAGCAGCTCAGACCGGGACTATTCCTACGAGCAGTACTTC. Its translation is CASSSDRDYSYEQYF.

This chain joins TRBV15 and TRBJ2-1; 10 nucleotides line up with TRBD1. From germline, CDR1 is LNHNV and CDR2 YYDKDF (reference sequence). The V and J ends lost 1 base and 8 bases, in that order; junction bases with no gene match: 5. The CDR3 spans 15 residues. The CDR3 spells CATSRVDRGPDEQFF. DNA for the CDR3: TGTGCCACCAGCAGAGTAGACAGGGGGCCAGATGAGCAGTTCTTC.

The chain is built from TRBV4-1 and TRBJ1-2, with TRBD1 identical over 8 bases. The CDR3 length is 16 residues. V was clipped by 2 bases and J by 5 bases; unmatched bases: 10. Germline assignment: CDR1 MGHRA and CDR2 YSYEKL. CDR3 DNA: TGCGCCAGCAGCCAATTTAAGAGCACAGGGGGGTATGGCTACACCTTC. It codes for CASSQFKSTGGYGYTF.

V usage is TRBV2 and J usage is TRBJ1-6; D gene ambiguous. V lost 4 bases, J lost 9 bases, and 13 bases lay in between. Germline values: CDR1 SNHLY, CDR2 FYNNEI. This CDR3 contains 14 residues. The CDR3 reads CASSVSGEGSPLHF. The DNA for the CDR3 is TGTGCCAGCAGTGTTTCCGGGGAGGGTTCACCCCTCCACTTT.

The chain recombines TRBV19 with TRBJ1-3, with D possibly being TRBD1 (5 bases). This CDR3 spans 18 amino acids. CDR1 and CDR2 (germline): LNHDA, SQIVND (reference sequence). Trimming pared 7 bases from V and 1 base from J, leaving 23 bases between. CDR3 nucleotide sequence: TGTGCCAGTACTAGATCTCGTGTAGGGGCTGCGTCTGGAAACACCATATATTTT. Translated, it gives CASTRSRVGAASGNTIYF.